The clone carrying this T cell receptor beta chain occurred many times. The data derive from a study of T cells in Graves' hyperthyroidism and ophthalmopathy. V dropped 4 bases and J dropped 6; count of bases not matched to a gene: 15. Germline V CDR1 and CDR2: DFQATT, SNEGSKA (reference sequence). This CDR3 comprises 16 residues. RNA transcripts provided the source from which TCR beta CDR3 regions were amplified. First-round RT-PCR targeting the TCR CDR3 was performed with the HTBI primer set. MiXCR was run by TCRdb on the multiplex PCR reads, yielding one entry per CDR3 protein. This table holds around 300,000 distinct CDR3 sequences, approximately 13% found once.

The chain has TRBV20-1 and TRBJ2-4; 7 nucleotides agree with TRBD1. This clonotype was sampled from a woman aged 35 to 49 with Graves' hyperthyroidism. Sequenced sample: blood. The CDR3 coding sequence is TGCAGTGCTACTGACAGGGAGATAGTGTATTCAAACATTCAGTACTTC. Its protein product is CSATDREIVYSNIQYF.